Listed below are T cell receptor beta chains from one sample, sequenced in a study of technical replicates of blood from a handful of donors. Some clones are missing from TCRdb's copy, which holds only in-frame ones; the method was immunoSEQ multiplex PCR. The sample yields tens of thousands of clones, around 97% seen once. The source material was T cells isolated from PBMCs. The receptors shown here come from a human donor in good health. The CDR3 runs from the conserved cysteine through the conserved F or W. A D gene is named only where the DNA matches it firmly. Size values are once, few and many counts, or a class for expanded clones, and some rows have none.

clone_size d_call j_call v_call cdr3_nt cdr3_aa
NA TRBD1 TRBJ2-7 TRBV4-1 TGCGCCAGCAGCCCAGTCACCGGGACAGGGCCTTACGAGCAGTACTTC CASSPVTGTGPYEQYF
NA NA TRBJ2-1 TRBV6-6 TGTGCCAGCAGTTACCTACAGGGTGGTGATGAGCAGTTCTTC CASSYLQGGDEQFF
NA NA TRBJ2-5 TRBV11-2 TGTGCCAGCAGCTTCTCTGAGACCCAGTACTTC CASSFSETQYF
few NA TRBJ2-6 TRBV2 TGTGCCAGCAGTGACCGAGCCTCTGGGGCCAACGTCCTGACTTTC CASSDRASGANVLTF
NA NA TRBJ2-2 TRBV28 TGTGCCACCCCGTCCGCGAACACCGGGGAGCTGTTTTTT CATPSANTGELFF
NA NA TRBJ2-1 TRBV28 TGTGCCAGCAGTTTATTACCATTGAAGTACCCCGCTCGGTTCAATGAGCAGTTCTTC CASSLLPLKYPARFNEQFF
NA NA TRBJ2-3 TRBV5-1 TGCGCCAGCAGATTATTTCTAGCTGGCACAGATACGCAGTATTTT CASRLFLAGTDTQYF
NA NA TRBJ1-2 TRBV19 TGTGCCAGTAGTATTCGGGGGAATGGCTACACCTTC CASSIRGNGYTF
NA TRBD2 TRBJ2-3 TRBV10-3 TGTGCCATCAGACCGGGACTAGCGACAGATACGCAGTATTTT CAIRPGLATDTQYF
NA TRBD2 TRBJ2-3 TRBV4-2 TGTGCCAGCAGCCAAGATGTAGCGGGGGGCGGCGCAGATACGCAGTATTTT CASSQDVAGGGADTQYF
NA NA TRBJ1-3 TRBV7-9 TGTGCCAGCAGCTTAGGATCTTCTTCGGGGGGCGCCGGAAACACCATATATTTT CASSLGSSSGGAGNTIYF